Shown below are 24 T cell receptor beta chains from a single sample sequenced in a study of blood T cell repertoires in COVID-19. Method: immunoSEQ multiplex PCR; TCRdb's copy keeps in-frame clones and lacks some. Of 220,000 or so clones in the sample, about 88% were seen once. The sample taken for sequencing was peripheral blood. The source is a man aged 45-65 years who had recovered from COVID-19.

The rearrangement uses TRBV18 and TRBJ2-3; 10 nucleotides match TRBD2. Trimming cost V 6 bases and J 5 bases; bases outside gene matches: 5. Looked up from germline, CDR1 is KGHSH and CDR2 is LQKENI. The CDR3 has 14 residues. CDR3 region: CASSALAGVDTQYF. In DNA form, the CDR3 reads TGTGCCAGCTCGGCCCTAGCGGGAGTAGATACGCAGTATTTT. The variable domain in full, completed from reference TRBV18 and TRBJ2-3, reads NAGVMQNPRHLVRRRGQEARLRCSPMKGHSHVYWYRQLPEEGLKFMVYLQKENIIDESGMPKERFSAEFPKEGPSILRIQQVVRGDSAAYFCASSALAGVDTQYFGPGTRLTVL.

V is TRBV5-1 and J is TRBJ2-1, with 11 bases fitting TRBD2. The CDR3 contains 17 residues. Germline CDR1 SGHRS, CDR2 YFSETQ. V dropped 0 bases and J dropped 5; count of bases not matched to a gene: 7. CDR3 sequence: CASSLGLAGGTNNEQFF. The CDR3 DNA follows: TGCGCCAGCAGCTTGGGGCTAGCGGGAGGTACAAACAATGAGCAGTTCTTC. The full variable domain, rest sourced from reference TRBV5-1 and TRBJ2-1, is KAGVTQTPRYLIKTRGQQVTLSCSPISGHRSVSWYQQTPGQGLQFLFEYFSETQRNKGNFPGRFSGRQFSNSRSEMNVSTLELGDSALYLCASSLGLAGGTNNEQFFGPGTRLTVL.

The J gene is TRBJ2-5, the V gene TRBV6-5; possible D gene TRBD2, 6 bases. Germline CDR1 reads MNHEY; CDR2 reads SVGAGI. The CDR3 is 14 residues long. V dropped 8 bases and J dropped 3 bases, with 16 bases sitting between them. The CDR3 region is CASGLFGTEETQYF. For the CDR3, the DNA is TGTGCCAGCGGACTATTTGGGACGGAAGAGACCCAGTACTTC.

This chain joins TRBV18 and TRBJ1-2; TRBD1 is a possible D gene (5 bases). This CDR3 contains 13 residues. The germline V gene has CDR1 KGHSH and CDR2 LQKENI. V shed 0 bases and J shed 5 bases, with 7 bases lying between them. CDR3 sequence (DNA): TGTGCCAGCTCACCACCGGGGGGGTATGGCTACACCTTC. Protein: CASSPPGGYGYTF.

The V call is TRBV29-1, the J call TRBJ1-2, with D tentatively TRBD1 (6 bases). Trimming took off 2 bases at V and 0 bases at J, with 10 bases between the two ends. Germline CDR1 is SQVTM and CDR2 is ANQGSEA. This CDR3 is 14 amino acids long. This CDR3 is CSVERGTTNYGYTF. The DNA of the CDR3 is TGCAGCGTTGAAAGAGGGACAACTAACTATGGCTACACCTTC.

The chain couples TRBV28 to TRBJ1-6; perhaps TRBD1 as D (5 bases). CDR1 and CDR2 (germline): MDHEN, SYDVKM. The germline V and J ends were trimmed by 6 bases and 6 bases, with 12 bases remaining between them. The CDR3 sequence is 14 residues long. The CDR3 loop is CASRLQVFNSPLHF. Written as DNA, the CDR3 is TGTGCCAGCAGGCTACAGGTTTTTAATTCACCCCTCCACTTT.

The V gene is TRBV2, the J gene TRBJ2-7; a weak D match, TRBD2 (5 bases). CDR3 length equals 14 residues. Germline lookup yields CDR1 SNHLY and CDR2 FYNNEI. V was trimmed by 4 bases and J by 0 bases, leaving 10 bases between them. The CDR3 reads CASSVSGLSYEQYF. Here the CDR3 DNA reads TGTGCCAGCAGTGTAAGCGGCCTCTCCTACGAGCAGTACTTC. The entire variable domain, with the rest obtained from reference TRBV2 and TRBJ2-7, is as follows: EPEVTQTPSHQVTQMGQEVILRCVPISNHLYFYWYRQILGQKVEFLVSFYNNEISEKSEIFDDQFSVERPDGSNFTLKIRSTKLEDSAMYFCASSVSGLSYEQYFGPGTRLTVT.

This clone was seen a few times. The V call is TRBV18, the J call TRBJ2-7; 7 positions agree with TRBD1. The germline CDR1 and CDR2 sequences are KGHSH and LQKENI. The ends lost 5 bases at V and 4 bases at J; junction bases unmatched: 2. This CDR3 contains 12 residues. CDR3 protein: CASSKTGYEQYF. Here the CDR3 DNA reads TGTGCCAGCTCAAAGACAGGGTACGAGCAGTACTTC.

The genes are TRBV28 and TRBJ1-4, with TRBD1 as a possible D gene (6 bases). Germline V gives CDR1 MDHEN, CDR2 SYDVKM. This CDR3 is 14 amino acids long. The V end lost 3 bases, the J end lost 7 bases, and 12 bases lay between the germline ends. CDR3 in amino acids: CASSLGQGREKLFF. The CDR3, as DNA: TGTGCCAGCAGTTTGGGGCAGGGGCGTGAAAAACTGTTTTTT.

V and J are TRBV9 and TRBJ2-3; a possible D gene is TRBD1 (5 bases). CDR3 length: 17 amino acids. The ends were cut back, 0 bases at V and 3 bases at J, with 17 bases in the middle. Germline assignment: CDR1 SGDLS and CDR2 YYNGEE. CDR3 nucleotide sequence: TGTGCCAGCAGCGTAGAACTCCTAGGGGCTGTGACAGATACGCAGTATTTT. Its protein product is CASSVELLGAVTDTQYF.

Details on this clone: Other DNA sequences in the same sample also yield this CDR3. The rearrangement links TRBV3-1 (or the pseudogene TRBV3-2) to TRBJ2-3; D is uncertain. Per germline, CDR1 LGHDT and CDR2 YNNKEL (reference sequence). Trimming took 4 bases from V and 3 from J, leaving 8 bases between them. This CDR3 comprises 13 residues. The CDR3 DNA sequence: TGTGCCAGCAGCCCGCGAGTTACAGATACGCAGTATTTT. As protein: CASSPRVTDTQYF.

The chain combines TRBV14 with TRBJ2-3; no clear D gene. The CDR3 is made up of 14 amino acids. V was shortened by 0 bases and J by 6 bases, with 10 bases between the two germline ends. Germline CDR1 reads SGHDN; CDR2 reads FVKESK. The CDR3 sequence is CASSQDLPPDTQYF. Here the CDR3 DNA reads TGTGCCAGCAGCCAAGATCTACCCCCCGATACGCAGTATTTT.

The J gene is TRBJ2-5, the V gene TRBV7-9; D not certain. This CDR3 has 14 amino acids. Trimming removed 5 bases from V and 3 bases from J, with 13 bases in between. The germline V gene has CDR1 SEHNR and CDR2 FQNEAQ (reference sequence). The CDR3 coding sequence is TGTGCCAGCAGCCCCCTCCTCGGTGAAGAGACCCAGTACTTC. Encoded protein: CASSPLLGEETQYF.

This chain uses TRBV28 with TRBJ2-7, with TRBD2 matching over 7 bases. CDR1 is MDHEN, CDR2 SYDVKM, per germline. This CDR3 is 16 amino acids long. J lost 0 bases, V lost 3 bases, and 8 bases had no gene match. DNA for the CDR3: TGTGCCAGCAGTTTTAGCGGGCCTGCTACCTCCTACGAGCAGTACTTC. Encoded protein: CASSFSGPATSYEQYF.

The chain carries TRBV5-1 and TRBJ2-7, with 7 bases aligning to TRBD1. J lost 9 bases, V lost 3 bases, and 6 bases had no gene match. The CDR3 covers 12 residues. Germline CDR1 and CDR2: SGHRS and YFSETQ. CDR3 nucleotide sequence: TGCGCCAGCAGCTCCAGACAGGGACGGCAGTACTTC. It codes for CASSSRQGRQYF.

The V call is TRBV29-1, the J call TRBJ2-7; D call uncertain. The germline V gene encodes CDR1 SQVTM and CDR2 ANQGSEA. The CDR3 has 13 amino acids. The V end lost 6 bases, the J end lost 0 bases, and 12 bases lay between the germline ends. DNA for the CDR3: TGCAGCGTACAACCAAGTCCCTCCTACGAGCAGTACTTC. Translated, it gives CSVQPSPSYEQYF.

A few counts support this clone. The chain couples TRBV28 to TRBJ1-6; TRBD1 matches at 8 bases. This CDR3 is 14 amino acids long. The V and J ends lost 4 bases and 8 bases, in that order; junction bases with no gene match: 4. In germline, CDR1 is MDHEN, CDR2 SYDVKM. This CDR3 is CASSSRGHDSPLHF. The CDR3 bases are TGTGCCAGCAGTTCCAGGGGGCATGATTCACCCCTCCACTTT.

The chain links TRBV29-1 to TRBJ2-7; 8 bases map to TRBD1. Germline CDR1 reads SQVTM; CDR2 reads ANQGSEA. This CDR3 has 14 amino acids. J gave up 3 bases and V 6 bases, and 10 bases lay outside the gene matches. CDR3: CSVTRTGSRYEQYF. The CDR3 nucleotides are TGCAGCGTGACAAGGACAGGGAGCCGCTACGAGCAGTACTTC.

The chain carries TRBV27 and TRBJ2-7; tentative D call: TRBD1 (6 bases). Germline lookup yields CDR1 MNHEY and CDR2 SMNVEV (reference sequence). The CDR3 spans 16 residues. Trimming left V 2 bases short and J 2 bases short, with 16 bases between. CDR3 DNA: TGTGCCAGCAGTTTAGGGGCAGGGACACAAACCTACGAGCAGTACTTC. Encoded protein: CASSLGAGTQTYEQYF.

This chain connects TRBV10-2 to TRBJ1-3; 7 nucleotides line up with TRBD1. Germline-derived CDR1 and CDR2 are WSHSY and SAAADI. The CDR3 runs 14 residues. V was pared by 4 bases and J by 4 bases, with 4 bases of the junction left unmatched. CDR3 in amino acids: CASSAAGGGNTIYF. The CDR3 coding sequence is TGCGCCAGCAGTGCGGCAGGGGGGGGAAACACCATATATTTT.

The genes are TRBV5-1 and TRBJ1-2; 9 nucleotides match TRBD1. The CDR3 consists of 18 residues. Germline lookup yields CDR1 SGHRS and CDR2 YFSETQ. The V segment lost 0 bases and the J segment 4 bases; nucleotides outside the gene matches: 13. The CDR3 nucleotides read TGCGCCAGCAGCTTGGTAGGTCCTACAGGGGGCTACGGCTATGGCTACACCTTC. This codes for CASSLVGPTGGYGYGYTF.

This rearrangement joins TRBV7-9 to TRBJ2-1; a weak D match, TRBD2 (6 bases). V was shortened by 1 base and J by 4 bases, with 11 bases between the two germline ends. The CDR3 consists of 15 residues. CDR1 and CDR2 from the germline V gene are SEHNR and FQNEAQ (reference sequence). The CDR3 nucleotides are TGTGCCAGCAGCTTAGTGGCAGCGGGTTACAATGAGCAGTTCTTC. Translated, it gives CASSLVAAGYNEQFF.

V gene TRBV4-1 combines with J gene TRBJ2-1; D perhaps matches TRBD2 (6 bases). The CDR3 sequence is 15 residues long. Germline CDR1 and CDR2: MGHRA and YSYEKL. The V gene lost 3 bases and the J gene lost 3 bases, with 12 bases spanning the gap. The CDR3 coding sequence is TGCGCCAGCAGCCACCTCCCCGGGGGCTACAATGAGCAGTTCTTC. This sequence encodes CASSHLPGGYNEQFF.

This clone has only one observation. J is TRBJ2-7 and V is TRBV28; 9 positions match TRBD1. The CDR3 length is 15 residues. The germline V gene has CDR1 MDHEN and CDR2 SYDVKM. V was clipped by 2 bases and J by 2 bases; unmatched bases: 4. The CDR3 sequence: CASSLIGQGPYEQYF. CDR3 in DNA: TGTGCCAGCAGTTTAATAGGACAGGGGCCCTACGAGCAGTACTTC.